What follows are 24 T cell receptor beta chains derived from one specimen sequenced in a study of cytotoxic CD8 clonotypes in ibrutinib-treated CLL. The assay was immunoSEQ multiplex PCR, and TCRdb's table has in-frame clones only and misses some. The table has about 140,000 clones, 70% to 80% seen once; the top ten hold 28%. The sequenced sample was PBMCs, obtained after 12 months of ibrutinib treatment. The receptor source for this set is a human donor with chronic lymphocytic leukemia.

The chain employs TRBV5-1 and TRBJ2-3; D is unclear. Germline CDR1 and CDR2: SGHRS and YFSETQ. The CDR3 is 16 amino acids. The ends were cut back, 0 bases at V and 4 bases at J, with 15 bases in the middle. The CDR3 spells CASSLVPHGSADTQYF. CDR3 coding DNA: TGCGCCAGCAGCTTGGTGCCGCATGGAAGCGCAGATACGCAGTATTTT.

In the case of this clone: A read error may produce the germline difference seen at one junction end. In DNA, the CDR3 is TGCGCCAGCAGACCCACGGGGGGGGGCCAACAGACCCAGTACTTC. Translating gives CASRPTGGGQQTQYF. The gene calls are TRBV5-1 and TRBJ2-5; TRBD2 matches at 8 bases. The germline CDR1 and CDR2 sequences are SGHRS and YFSETQ. The CDR3 spans 15 residues.

J is TRBJ2-3 and V is TRBV30; either TRBD1 or TRBD2 may supply D (5 bases each). V lost 8 bases to trimming and J lost 3 bases, with 18 bases between them. Germline lookup yields CDR1 GTSNPN and CDR2 SVGIG (reference sequence). The CDR3 spans 14 residues. The CDR3 nucleotides are TGTGCCAGGACGCGAGGGCAGGGAACAGATACGCAGTATTTT. This translates into CARTRGQGTDTQYF.

Comments on this clone: At the DNA level, this CDR3 is encoded by other sequences in the same sample as well. V and J are TRBV11-2 and TRBJ2-1, with D possibly being TRBD2 (5 bases). V lost 3 bases to trimming and J lost 1 base, with 10 bases between them. The CDR3 extends over 15 amino acids. The germline CDR1 and CDR2 sequences are SGHAT and FQNNGV. The CDR3 coding sequence is TGTGCCAGCAGCTTCGCCCGCGGGTCCTACAATGAGCAGTTCTTC. This codes for CASSFARGSYNEQFF.

The chain uses TRBV18 and TRBJ2-7; possible D gene TRBD2, 6 bases. V shed 3 bases and J shed 3 bases, with 9 bases lying between them. This CDR3 contains 13 residues. CDR1 and CDR2 from the germline V gene are KGHSH and LQKENI. CDR3 in amino acids: CASSPRDGYEQYF. For the CDR3, the DNA is TGTGCCAGCTCACCGCGGGACGGCTACGAGCAGTACTTC.

This chain uses TRBV7-6 with TRBJ2-7; D tentatively reads TRBD1 or TRBD2 (5 bases each). Deletions cut 5 bases from V and 7 bases from J, with 21 bases between. Looked up from germline, CDR1 is SGHVS and CDR2 is FNYEAQ. This CDR3 contains 15 residues. CDR3 sequence: CASSPTQGAPGEQYF. The CDR3, as DNA: TGTGCCAGCAGCCCGACCCAGGGAGCCCCGGGGGAGCAGTACTTC.

The chain carries TRBV29-1 and TRBJ2-7, with D uncertain. Trimming removed 4 bases from V and 0 bases from J, with 10 bases in between. The CDR3 is made up of 13 amino acids. Germline CDR1 is SQVTM and CDR2 is ANQGSEA. The CDR3 coding sequence is TGCAGCGTTGGAAGCGATAGCTCCTACGAGCAGTACTTC. Amino acid sequence: CSVGSDSSYEQYF.

The CDR3 bases are TGTGCCACCAGCATCGCAGACACTGAAGCTTTCTTT. It encodes CATSIADTEAFF. The chain recombines TRBV15 with TRBJ1-1; D gene unclear. The CDR3 contains 12 residues. The V gene's germline CDR1 is LNHNV and CDR2 YYDKDF (reference sequence). V lost 4 bases and J 3 bases, leaving 6 bases between the germline ends.

This sequence joins TRBV11-2 and TRBJ1-1; the match to TRBD1 covers 7 bases. This CDR3 comprises 14 residues. Losses at the gene ends were 3 bases for V and 3 bases for J; bases not matched to a gene: 4. Germline assignment: CDR1 SGHAT and CDR2 FQNNGV. The CDR3 DNA sequence: TGTGCCAGCAGCTTCTGGGACAGCGACACTGAAGCTTTCTTT. This translates into CASSFWDSDTEAFF.

The chain has TRBV30 and TRBJ1-1, with 9 bases lining up with TRBD1. This CDR3 comprises 12 residues. Germline loops: CDR1 GTSNPN, CDR2 SVGIG (reference sequence). The V gene end was trimmed by 3 bases and the J gene end by 10 bases; junction bases not matched to a gene: 6. CDR3 in DNA: TGTGCCTGGAGGGGAGGGACAGGGCGAGCTTTCTTT. It encodes CAWRGGTGRAFF.

Points on this clone: Other DNA sequences of this sample code for an identical CDR3. V gene TRBV4-2 combines with J gene TRBJ2-5, with 8 bases fitting TRBD1. V lost 2 bases and J lost 4; bases outside the gene matches: 12. Germline V CDR1 and CDR2: LGHNA, YNFKEQ. The CDR3 extends over 17 amino acids. The CDR3 loop is CASSQYGQGAGGETQYF. DNA of the CDR3: TGTGCCAGCAGCCAATATGGACAGGGTGCCGGGGGAGAGACCCAGTACTTC.

In this sample, this clone turned up once. Other DNA sequences in the same sample also yield this CDR3. The chain recombines TRBV9 with TRBJ2-5; no definite D call. The length of the CDR3 is 13 residues. V dropped 0 bases and J dropped 1 base, with 4 bases sitting between them. CDR1 is SGDLS, CDR2 YYNGEE, per germline. The CDR3 reads CASSVDSQETQYF. CDR3 in DNA: TGTGCCAGCAGCGTAGACAGCCAAGAGACCCAGTACTTC.

The chain couples TRBV5-1 to TRBJ2-7; the D gene is possibly TRBD1 (6 bases). In germline, CDR1 is SGHRS, CDR2 YFSETQ. There are 13 residues in the CDR3. The V end lost 3 bases, the J end lost 2 bases, and 9 bases lay between the germline ends. DNA for the CDR3: TGCGCCAGCAGCTCGGGACAAACCTACGAGCAGTACTTC. Amino acids: CASSSGQTYEQYF.

This rearrangement joins TRBV7-3 to TRBJ1-3; D gene ambiguous. CDR3 length: 14 amino acids. V was pared by 3 bases and J by 8 bases, with 14 bases between. The germline V gene encodes CDR1 SGHTA and CDR2 FQGTGA. CDR3 nucleotides: TGTGCCAGCAGCTTTGGCGGGCCGGCGGACACCATATATTTT. Translating gives CASSFGGPADTIYF.

This clone was seen once. The chain couples TRBV5-1 to TRBJ1-5; 9 bases align to TRBD1. The V and J ends lost 4 bases and 3 bases, in that order; junction bases with no gene match: 5. This CDR3 has 15 amino acids. The germline V gene has CDR1 SGHRS and CDR2 YFSETQ. CDR3 sequence: CASSLTGGLNQPQHF. The CDR3 region has the DNA TGCGCCAGCAGCCTAACAGGGGGCCTCAATCAGCCCCAGCATTTT.

The rearrangement joins TRBV5-1 to TRBJ2-2; the D gene is possibly TRBD2 (6 bases). V dropped 4 bases and J dropped 4 bases, with 20 bases sitting between them. The V gene's germline CDR1 is SGHRS and CDR2 YFSETQ. The CDR3 contains 17 residues. The chain's CDR3 is CASSRQPGVVTTGELFF. The CDR3 nucleotides are TGCGCCAGCAGCAGGCAACCGGGAGTGGTAACCACCGGGGAGCTGTTTTTT.

V gene TRBV2 combines with J gene TRBJ2-5, with D maybe TRBD2 (5 bases). This CDR3 region has 12 residues. V shed 7 bases and J shed 4 bases, with 10 bases lying between them. Germline V gene lookup returns CDR1 SNHLY and CDR2 FYNNEI. CDR3 sequence reads: CASIEGLETQYF. The CDR3 DNA is TGTGCCAGCATAGAGGGATTAGAGACCCAGTACTTC.

The chain joins TRBV4-2 to TRBJ2-3; D may be TRBD2 (6 bases). V dropped 2 bases and J dropped 1 base, with 10 bases sitting between them. From germline, CDR1 is LGHNA and CDR2 YNFKEQ. The CDR3 contains 15 residues. CDR3 DNA sequence: TGTGCCAGCAGCCAAAGTCAGCGGGGCACAGATACGCAGTATTTT. Translated, it gives CASSQSQRGTDTQYF.

This clone was counted between two and nine times. The chain is built from TRBV5-4 and TRBJ2-7; D perhaps matches TRBD2 (7 bases). In germline, CDR1 is SGHNT, CDR2 YYREEE (reference sequence). This CDR3 comprises 15 residues. The ends were cut back, 2 bases at V and 6 bases at J, with 18 bases in the middle. CDR3 bases: TGTGCCAGCAGCTTTGATGGGGGGGCCCTCCCCGAGCAGTACTTC. Its protein product is CASSFDGGALPEQYF.

V usage is TRBV30 and J usage is TRBJ1-6; D is ambiguous. V gave up 3 bases and J gave up 10 bases, with 10 bases separating them. Germline loops: CDR1 GTSNPN, CDR2 SVGIG (reference sequence). The CDR3 has 12 residues. The chain's CDR3 is CAWRHGGSPLHF. The CDR3, as DNA: TGTGCCTGGAGGCATGGTGGATCACCCCTCCACTTT.

The J gene is TRBJ2-2, the V gene TRBV7-9; 11 nucleotides match TRBD2. The CDR3 is made up of 17 amino acids. V lost 5 bases and J lost 0; bases outside the gene matches: 5. Germline lookup yields CDR1 SEHNR and CDR2 FQNEAQ (reference sequence). The CDR3 region has the DNA TGTGCCAGCAGCGAGACGGGACTAGCGGCGAACACCGGGGAGCTGTTTTTT. It encodes CASSETGLAANTGELFF. The whole variable domain, remainder taken from reference TRBV7-9 and TRBJ2-2, is DTGVSQNPRHKITKRGQNVTFRCDPISEHNRLYWYRQTLGQGPEFLTYFQNEAQLEKSRLLSDRFSAERPKGSFSTLEIQRTEQGDSAMYLCASSETGLAANTGELFFGEGSRLTVL.

V usage is TRBV27 and J usage is TRBJ2-1, with 9 bases identical to TRBD2. Per germline, CDR1 MNHEY and CDR2 SMNVEV (reference sequence). CDR3 size: 16 residues. The J segment lost 2 bases and the V segment lost 3 bases, leaving 5 bases of the junction unmatched. Written as DNA, the CDR3 is TGTGCCAGCAGTTTCGCTGCGGGGGGGGCCTACAATGAGCAGTTCTTC. The encoded protein is CASSFAAGGAYNEQFF.

In regard to this clone: One end of the junction varies from germline; a read error may be responsible. CDR3 sequence reads: CVSSPGQVGAFF. The CDR3 DNA sequence: TGTGTCAGCAGCCCGGGACAGGTGGGAGCTTTCTTT. V gene TRBV11-2 combines with J gene TRBJ1-1; 8 bases fit TRBD1. Germline V gene sequence: CDR1 SGHAT, CDR2 FQNNGV. This CDR3 is built from 12 residues.

The V call is TRBV28, the J call TRBJ1-2; 9 bases fit TRBD1. The CDR3 runs to 15 residues. V lost 6 bases, J lost 8 bases, and 13 bases stayed unmatched. Germline V gives CDR1 MDHEN, CDR2 SYDVKM. The CDR3, as DNA: TGTGCCAGCAGAAATACAGGGGGCTATTCTTTCGGCTACACCTTC. Translated: CASRNTGGYSFGYTF.